This record covers a single T cell receptor (beta chain). This clonotype was detected ten times or more. It has no known antigen specificity. Within one base of it there is no much larger clone, and no base qualities were kept. The data derive from a study of regulatory T cells in long-lasting Graves disease (dated by TCRdb to 2020 to 2023). For context, the study as a whole: Persistent Graves' disease meant more than 5 years of antithyroid drug treatment with TSH receptor autoantibodies that stayed positive. The study was conducted in China and was registered as a clinical trial. A total of about 33 samples were covered by TCR sequencing, comprising approximately 13 persistent and roughly 20 newly diagnosed Graves' disease patients. This study used TCR sequencing and RNA sequencing of peripheral blood to compare persistent Graves' disease patients against newly diagnosed Graves' disease patients. In the clinical cohort, patients with persistent Graves' disease had used antithyroid drugs for an average of about 10.3 years.

The label giving this sample's time point can be read as: persistent/refractory GD, antithyroid drugs over 5 years with positive TRAb. For both TCR sequencing and RNA sequencing, RNA was extracted from PBMCs using TRIzol. The diagnosis of Graves' disease followed American Thyroid Association guidelines. The patients came from an endocrinology department in Xi'an, China. Each patient gave approximately 8.8 milliliters of peripheral blood, collected in an EDTA anticoagulant tube. Ficoll Paque Plus density gradient separation was used to isolate PBMCs, and no further T cell sorting was done. An Agilent 2100 Bioanalyzer and agarose gel were used to assess RNA quality, and a NanoDrop 2000 was used to measure RNA concentration. The library was prepared using multiplex PCR. Sequenced using an Illumina HiSeq 4000. To build TCR beta libraries, CDR3 regions were amplified by Arm-PCR using iRepertoire HTBI primers. Gel purification was performed on PCR products prior to sequencing. The authors' pipeline ran thus. Gene usage analysis of CDR3 amino acid clonotypes used the approximately 62 TRBV and 12 to 15 TRBJ segments found across samples. COPE and FqMerger were used to merge the filtered high-quality paired reads into contigs. BLAST was used to align contigs to the IMGT TRBV, TRBD and TRBJ reference genes, and CDR3 was defined following IMGT. Any clonotype with a frequency above 0.1% was classified as a highly expanded clone. Shannon entropy served as the measure of repertoire diversity, while the Gini coefficient captured V-J evenness. A clonotype was considered public if more than one individual shared it. TCRdb reanalyzed the raw reads on its own, using fastp at Q25 for trimming and MiXCR for clone calling, and kept in-frame beta chains. Each CDR3 protein gets just one entry, which takes the most common genes and DNA from the rows behind it. TCRdb's processing, not the authors', yielded these V and J calls. Counted in this sample were 450,000 or so distinct CDR3 sequences; about a fifth of them appeared once. Of the sample, 7% to 9.5% falls within the top ten clones.

The CDR3 measures 15 amino acids from cysteine to phenylalanine. Only the CDR3 DNA is retained, 45 bases long and in frame from the first base. CDR1 and CDR2 are drawn from the germline V gene: MDHEN, SYDVKM. Relative to germline, V is 4 bases shorter and J is 2 bases shorter, with 14 bases between their ends. What the study reported, not specific to this receptor: As a limitation, the authors acknowledged that the small sample size may reduce accuracy. A larger number of public clonotypes was shared among persistent patients (approximately 3,000) than among newly diagnosed patients (approximately 1,000). Only peripheral blood was studied, because thyroid tissue, the primary lesion, was inaccessible. Sequencing and analysis were limited to the TCR beta chain. Compared with newly diagnosed patients, patients with persistent Graves' disease had lower TCR Shannon entropy and fewer highly expanded clones, which suggests clonal expansion. TRBV28, TRBJ1-2 and TRBJ2-5 were preferentially used in persistent disease, while TRBV20-1 and TRBJ2-1 were favored in newly diagnosed disease.

The sample here was peripheral blood mononuclear cells (PBMCs), taken when the disease was refractory, from a patient treated with antithyroid drugs. The TCR originated in a female donor with Graves disease. The V and J segments used are TRBV28 and TRBJ2-5; the D region may be TRBD1 or TRBD2, each matching 5 bases equally. Here is the DNA: TGTGCCAGCAGTTACCCACGGGGCACACAAGAGACCCAGTACTTC. Translated, it gives CASSYPRGTQETQYF.